The clone carrying this TCR beta chain was observed a handful of times. RNA transcripts served as the template for amplifying TCR beta CDR3 regions. A first-round RT-PCR of the TCR CDR3 used the HTBI primer set. MiXCR, applied by TCRdb to the multiplex PCR reads, yields one record per CDR3 protein. This table holds around 600,000 distinct CDR3 sequences, around 14% found once. The data derive from a study of T cells in Graves' hyperthyroidism and ophthalmopathy. There are 17 residues in the CDR3. Germline V lookup: CDR1 SGHRS, CDR2 YFSETQ. J was trimmed by 2 bases and V by 9 bases; bases with no gene match: 15.

Source material: blood. The chain recombines TRBV5-1 with TRBJ2-1, with 9 bases that match TRBD1. The TCR sequence derives from a woman in her twenties or thirties with Graves' hyperthyroidism. The CDR3 is CATQLGGQGVTYNEQFF. CDR3 in DNA: TGCGCCACCCAACTTGGGGGACAGGGTGTCACCTACAATGAGCAGTTCTTC.